Below, one TCR beta chain is given with its context. This sample stems from a study of blood T cell repertoires in COVID-19. Sequencing was performed with immunoSEQ multiplex PCR; in TCRdb, only in-frame clones are kept and a portion is missing. This sample has about 200,000 clones, with 94% found just once. V lost 4 bases to trimming and J lost 5 bases, with 8 bases between them. The CDR3 consists of 12 residues. CDR1 and CDR2 from the germline V gene are SEHNR and FQNEAQ (reference sequence). The sequence came from a man aged 30 to 39 with COVID-19, enrolled during active disease. The genes are TRBV7-9 and TRBJ2-5, with D possibly being TRBD1 (6 bases). The sample taken for sequencing was peripheral blood. This chain's CDR3 is CASSYTGETQYF. In nucleotides, the CDR3 is TGTGCCAGCAGCTACACAGGGGAGACCCAGTACTTC.